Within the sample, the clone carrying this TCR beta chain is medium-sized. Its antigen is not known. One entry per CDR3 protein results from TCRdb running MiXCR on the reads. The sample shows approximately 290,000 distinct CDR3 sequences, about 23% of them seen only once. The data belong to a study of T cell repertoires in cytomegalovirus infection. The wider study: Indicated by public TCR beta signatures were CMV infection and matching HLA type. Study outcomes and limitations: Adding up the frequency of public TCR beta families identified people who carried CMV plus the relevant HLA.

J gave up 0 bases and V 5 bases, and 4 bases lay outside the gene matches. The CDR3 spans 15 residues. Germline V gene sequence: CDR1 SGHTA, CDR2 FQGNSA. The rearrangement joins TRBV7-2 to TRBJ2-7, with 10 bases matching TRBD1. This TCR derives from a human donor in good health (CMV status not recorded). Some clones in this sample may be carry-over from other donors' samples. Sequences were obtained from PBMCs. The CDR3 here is CASSPWTGGSYEQYF. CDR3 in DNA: TGTGCCAGCAGCCCCTGGACAGGGGGCTCCTACGAGCAGTACTTC.